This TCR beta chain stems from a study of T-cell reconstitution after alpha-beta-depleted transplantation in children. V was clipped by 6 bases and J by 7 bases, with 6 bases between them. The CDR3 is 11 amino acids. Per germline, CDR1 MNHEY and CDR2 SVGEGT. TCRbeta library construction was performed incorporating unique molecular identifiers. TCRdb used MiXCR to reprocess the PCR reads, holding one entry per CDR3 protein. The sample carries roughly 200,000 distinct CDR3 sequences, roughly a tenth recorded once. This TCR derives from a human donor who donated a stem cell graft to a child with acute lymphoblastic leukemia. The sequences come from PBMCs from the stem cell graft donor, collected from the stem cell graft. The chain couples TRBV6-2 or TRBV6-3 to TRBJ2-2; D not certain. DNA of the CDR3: TGTGCCAGCAGCCGACTCGGGGAGCTGTTTTTT. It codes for CASSRLGELFF.